This T cell receptor (beta chain) was captured by sequencing in a study of OX40 agonist ivuxolimab in advanced cancers. Study-level background: The study gave patients intravenous ivuxolimab at 0.01 to 10 mg/kg every 2 weeks. Participants could have had prior anti-PD-1, anti-PD-L1 or anti-CTLA-4 therapy, and roughly 40% had some.

The sample holds one count of this clone. TCRdb's copy holds only in-frame clones and misses some; the assay was immunoSEQ multiplex PCR. In the table there are roughly 43,000 clones, approximately 83% of which are singletons. The CDR3 consists of 14 residues. Germline CDR1 reads LNHDA; CDR2 reads SQIVND (reference sequence). Sequencing was performed on CD4+ or CD8+ T cells sorted from blood, taken in a trial of the OX40 agonist ivuxolimab. This chain connects TRBV19 to TRBJ1-5, with TRBD1 as a possible D gene (6 bases). The TCR sequence derives from an adult with an advanced solid tumor such as melanoma, head and neck, liver or kidney cancer. This chain's CDR3 is CAGVKSGGRQPQHF. Here the CDR3 DNA reads TGTGCAGGAGTAAAGAGTGGGGGGCGTCAGCCCCAGCATTTT.